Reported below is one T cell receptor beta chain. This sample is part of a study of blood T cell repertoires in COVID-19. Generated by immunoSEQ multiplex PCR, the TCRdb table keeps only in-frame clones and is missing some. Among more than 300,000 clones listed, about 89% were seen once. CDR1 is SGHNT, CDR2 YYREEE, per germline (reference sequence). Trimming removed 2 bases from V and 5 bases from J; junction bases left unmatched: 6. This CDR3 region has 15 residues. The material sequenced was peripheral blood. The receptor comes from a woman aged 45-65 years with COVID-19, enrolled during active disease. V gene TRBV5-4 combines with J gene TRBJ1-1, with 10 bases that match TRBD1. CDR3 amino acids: CASSFPGQGRTEAFF. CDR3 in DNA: TGTGCCAGCAGCTTCCCGGGACAGGGGAGGACTGAAGCTTTCTTT. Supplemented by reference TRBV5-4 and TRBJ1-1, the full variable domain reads ETGVTQSPTHLIKTRGQQVTLRCSSQSGHNTVSWYQQALGQGPQFIFQYYREEENGRGNFPPRFSGLQFPNYSSELNVNALELDDSALYLCASSFPGQGRTEAFFGQGTRLTVV.